This T cell receptor beta chain was identified during a study of blood T cells in healthy people across ages. Overall study findings and caveats: Fewer expanded clones and more diversity marked long-lived versus aged donors. Estimates of diversity drawn from one million T cells were considered underestimates.

Drawn from each donor were approximately 9.2 milliliters of peripheral blood. A sample-barcoded 5' primer and a J-beta primer mix were used in a second PCR of about 7 to 12 cycles. TCRdb used MiXCR to reprocess the 5' RACE reads, holding one entry per CDR3 protein. The data show some 1,800,000 distinct CDR3 sequences, with around 42% seen just once and roughly 23% held by the top ten. This clonotype was seen only a few times. The antigen remains undetermined. The sequenced material came from blood. This TCR derives from a human donor in good health.

The DNA of the CDR3 is TGCAGTGCTAGTTCTGGACAGGGAGGATTTTCGCGAAACATTCAGTACTTC. Protein sequence: CSASSGQGGFSRNIQYF. The rearrangement uses TRBV20-1 and TRBJ2-4; 8 bases fit TRBD1. Germline V gene lookup returns CDR1 DFQATT and CDR2 SNEGSKA (reference sequence). The trim removed 3 bases at V and 6 bases at J, leaving 16 bases unmatched. CDR3 length equals 17 residues.